The source of this T cell receptor beta chain is a study of cytomegalovirus exposure and HLA in healthy donors. Germline lookup yields CDR1 SGHDT and CDR2 YYEEEE. The CDR3 runs to 14 residues. Losses at the gene ends were 2 bases for V and 1 base for J; bases not matched to a gene: 3. Generated by immunoSEQ multiplex PCR, the TCRdb table keeps only in-frame clones and is missing some. The sample shows 330,000 or so clones, approximately 90% of them seen only once. The donors were part of the validation cohort of over a hundred subjects. That cohort was separate from the first cohort, which comprised fewer than 800 subjects.

The V and J genes are TRBV5-6 and TRBJ2-7; 7 positions agree with TRBD2. The TCR was taken from a woman younger than 30 in good health and CMV-seronegative. The sequenced material came from PBMCs. CDR3 in amino acids: CASSFPAGSYEQYF. The CDR3 DNA is TGTGCCAGCAGCTTCCCAGCGGGGTCCTACGAGCAGTACTTC.